The clone carrying this T cell receptor (beta chain) has a count of ten or more. This sample is drawn from a study of regulatory T cells in long-lasting Graves disease. Time point meaning: newly diagnosed GD, antithyroid drugs for less than 3 months. Extracted PBMC RNA gave rise to the TCR library. Patients with Graves' disease were diagnosed by American Thyroid Association guidelines. Construction of the TCR beta libraries employed iRepertoire HTBI primers in conjunction with Arm-PCR of CDR3 regions. TCRdb passed the multiplex PCR reads through MiXCR, listing each CDR3 protein once. The profile covers about 240,000 distinct CDR3 sequences, with around 20% appearing a single time and around 14% taken by the ten largest. In germline, CDR1 is DFQATT, CDR2 SNEGSKA (reference sequence). This CDR3 contains 16 residues.

The V call is TRBV20-1, the J call TRBJ2-3; D is perhaps TRBD1 (6 bases). The sequence was collected from a female donor with Graves disease. The sample was peripheral blood mononuclear cells (PBMCs), taken at new diagnosis, from a patient treated with antithyroid drugs. CDR3 sequence reads: CSLVRVGATSTDTQYF. The CDR3 coding sequence is TGCAGCCTCGTTCGGGTGGGGGCCACTAGCACAGATACGCAGTATTTT.